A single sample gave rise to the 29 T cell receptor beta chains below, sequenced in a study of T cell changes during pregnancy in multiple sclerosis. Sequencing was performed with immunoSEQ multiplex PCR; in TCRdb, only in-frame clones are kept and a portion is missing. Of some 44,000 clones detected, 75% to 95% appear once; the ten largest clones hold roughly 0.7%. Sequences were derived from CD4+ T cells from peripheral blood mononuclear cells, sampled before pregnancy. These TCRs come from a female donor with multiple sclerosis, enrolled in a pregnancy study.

CDR3 in amino acids: CASSESLQGDTEAFF. The CDR3 DNA reads as TGCGCCAGCAGTGAGTCTCTACAGGGCGACACTGAAGCTTTCTTT. The V gene is TRBV10-1, the J gene TRBJ1-1; D may be TRBD1 (6 bases). CDR1 is WNHNN, CDR2 SYGVQD, per germline (reference sequence). Trimming removed 0 bases from V and 3 bases from J, with 11 bases in between. CDR3 length: 15 amino acids.

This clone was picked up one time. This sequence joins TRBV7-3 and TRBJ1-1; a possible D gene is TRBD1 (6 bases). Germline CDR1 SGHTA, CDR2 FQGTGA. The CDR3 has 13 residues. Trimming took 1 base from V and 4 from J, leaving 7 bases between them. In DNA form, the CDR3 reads TGTGCCAGCAGCTTAAGGGGGCGCACTGAAGCTTTCTTT. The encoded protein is CASSLRGRTEAFF.

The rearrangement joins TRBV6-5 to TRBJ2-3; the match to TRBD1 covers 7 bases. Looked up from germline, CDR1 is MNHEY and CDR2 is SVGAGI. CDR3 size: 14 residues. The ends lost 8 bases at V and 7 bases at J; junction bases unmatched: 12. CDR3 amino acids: CASCATGKGNTQYF. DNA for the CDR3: TGTGCCAGCTGCGCGACAGGGAAAGGAAATACGCAGTATTTT.

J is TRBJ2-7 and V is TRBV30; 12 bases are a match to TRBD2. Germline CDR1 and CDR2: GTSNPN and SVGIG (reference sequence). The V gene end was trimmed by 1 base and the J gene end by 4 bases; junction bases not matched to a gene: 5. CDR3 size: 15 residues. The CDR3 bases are TGTGCCTGGAGTGCAAAGGGACTAGCGGGTTACGAGCAGTACTTC. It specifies CAWSAKGLAGYEQYF.

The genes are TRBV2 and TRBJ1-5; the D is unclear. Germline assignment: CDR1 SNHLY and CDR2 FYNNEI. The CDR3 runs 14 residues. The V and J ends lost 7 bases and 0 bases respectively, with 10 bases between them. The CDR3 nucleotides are TGTGCCAGCACCCGAGAAGTTAGCAATCAGCCCCAGCATTTT. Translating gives CASTREVSNQPQHF.

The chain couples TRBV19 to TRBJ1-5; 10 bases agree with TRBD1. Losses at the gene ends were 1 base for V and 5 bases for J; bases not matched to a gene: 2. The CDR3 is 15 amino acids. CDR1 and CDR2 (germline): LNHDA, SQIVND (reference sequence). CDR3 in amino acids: CASSIVGQGYQPQHF. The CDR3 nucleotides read TGTGCCAGTAGTATAGTGGGACAGGGGTATCAGCCCCAGCATTTT.

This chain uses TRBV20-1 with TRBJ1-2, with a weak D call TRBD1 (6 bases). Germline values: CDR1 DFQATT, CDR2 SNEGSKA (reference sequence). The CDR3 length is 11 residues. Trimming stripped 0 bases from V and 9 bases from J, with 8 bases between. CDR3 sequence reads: CSAREGGSYTF. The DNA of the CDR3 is TGCAGTGCTAGAGAAGGGGGTAGCTACACCTTC.

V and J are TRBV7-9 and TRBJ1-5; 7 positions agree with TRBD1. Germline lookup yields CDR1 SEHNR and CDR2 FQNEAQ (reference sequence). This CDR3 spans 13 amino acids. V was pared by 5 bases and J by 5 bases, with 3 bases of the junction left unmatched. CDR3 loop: CASSIGQDQPQHF. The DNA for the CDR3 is TGTGCCAGCAGCATCGGACAGGATCAGCCCCAGCATTTT.

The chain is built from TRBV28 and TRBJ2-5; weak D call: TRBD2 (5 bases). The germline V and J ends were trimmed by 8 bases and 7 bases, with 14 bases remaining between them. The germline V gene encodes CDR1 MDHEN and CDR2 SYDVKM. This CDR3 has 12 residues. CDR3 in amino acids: CASGLPIGTQYF. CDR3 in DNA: TGTGCCAGCGGACTTCCGATCGGGACCCAGTACTTC.

The CDR3 DNA reads as TGTGCCAGCAGCTTATTACAGGGCACTGAAGCTTTCTTT. Its translation: CASSLLQGTEAFF. The V gene is TRBV7-2, the J gene TRBJ1-1; weak D call: TRBD1 (6 bases). The V and J ends lost 2 bases and 4 bases respectively, with 8 bases between them. CDR3 length: 13 residues. The germline V gene encodes CDR1 SGHTA and CDR2 FQGNSA.

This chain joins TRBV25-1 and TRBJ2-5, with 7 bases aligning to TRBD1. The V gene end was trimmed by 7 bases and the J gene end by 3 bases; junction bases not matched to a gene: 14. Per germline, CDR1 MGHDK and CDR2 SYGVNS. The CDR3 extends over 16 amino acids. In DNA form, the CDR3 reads TGTGCCAGCACCCGGTGGGCAGGGGGTAAGAAAGAGACCCAGTACTTC. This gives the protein CASTRWAGGKKETQYF.

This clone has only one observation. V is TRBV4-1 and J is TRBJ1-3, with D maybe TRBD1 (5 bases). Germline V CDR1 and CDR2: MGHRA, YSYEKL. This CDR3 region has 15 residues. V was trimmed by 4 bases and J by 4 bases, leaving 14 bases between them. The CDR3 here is CASSPGRGGGNTIYF. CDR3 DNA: TGCGCCAGCAGCCCAGGCCGGGGGGGAGGAAACACCATATATTTT.

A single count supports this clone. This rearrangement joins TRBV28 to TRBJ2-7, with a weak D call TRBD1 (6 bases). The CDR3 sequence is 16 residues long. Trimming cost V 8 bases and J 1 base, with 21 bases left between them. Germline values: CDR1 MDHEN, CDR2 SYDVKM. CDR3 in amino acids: CASFPPGRGYSYEQYF. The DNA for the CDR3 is TGTGCCAGCTTCCCCCCGGGCAGGGGTTATTCCTACGAGCAGTACTTC. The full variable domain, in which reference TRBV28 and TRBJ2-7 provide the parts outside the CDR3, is DVKVTQSSRYLVKRTGEKVFLECVQDMDHENMFWYRQDPGLGLRLIYFSYDVKMKEKGDIPEGYSVSREKKERFSLILESASTNQTSMYLCASFPPGRGYSYEQYFGPGTRLTVT.

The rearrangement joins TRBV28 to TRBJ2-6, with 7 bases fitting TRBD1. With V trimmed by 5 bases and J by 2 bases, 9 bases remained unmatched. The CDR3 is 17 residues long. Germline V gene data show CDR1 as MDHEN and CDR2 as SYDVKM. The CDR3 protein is CASSPFQGVAGANVLTF. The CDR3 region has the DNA TGTGCCAGCAGTCCCTTTCAGGGGGTCGCTGGGGCCAACGTCCTGACTTTC.

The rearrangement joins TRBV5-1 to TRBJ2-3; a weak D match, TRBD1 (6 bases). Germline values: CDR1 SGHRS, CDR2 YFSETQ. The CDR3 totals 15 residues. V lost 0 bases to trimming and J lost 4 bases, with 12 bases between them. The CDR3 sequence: CASSLAQGLADTQYF. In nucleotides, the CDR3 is TGCGCCAGCAGCTTGGCACAGGGCTTGGCAGATACGCAGTATTTT.

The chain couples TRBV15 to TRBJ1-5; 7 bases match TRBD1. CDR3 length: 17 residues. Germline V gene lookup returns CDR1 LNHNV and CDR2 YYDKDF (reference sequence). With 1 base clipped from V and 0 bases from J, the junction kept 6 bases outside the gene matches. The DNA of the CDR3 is TGTGCCACCAGCAGAGGTGACAGGGCCTATAGCAATCAGCCCCAGCATTTT. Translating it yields CATSRGDRAYSNQPQHF.

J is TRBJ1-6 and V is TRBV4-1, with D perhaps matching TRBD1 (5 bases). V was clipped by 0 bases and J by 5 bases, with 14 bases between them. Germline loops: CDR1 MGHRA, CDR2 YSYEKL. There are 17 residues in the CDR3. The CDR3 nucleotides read TGCGCCAGCAGCCAAGATCGTCGACAGTTCAATAATTCACCCCTCCACTTT. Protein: CASSQDRRQFNNSPLHF.

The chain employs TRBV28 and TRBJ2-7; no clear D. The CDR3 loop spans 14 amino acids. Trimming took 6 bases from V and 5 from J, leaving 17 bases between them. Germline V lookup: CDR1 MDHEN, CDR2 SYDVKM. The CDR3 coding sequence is TGTGCCAGCAGGCCGGGTTACGCAAGAGACGAGCAGTACTTC. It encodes CASRPGYARDEQYF.

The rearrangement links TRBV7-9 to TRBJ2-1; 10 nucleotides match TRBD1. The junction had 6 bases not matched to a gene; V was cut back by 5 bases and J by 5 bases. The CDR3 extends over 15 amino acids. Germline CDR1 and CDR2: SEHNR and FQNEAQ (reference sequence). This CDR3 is CASSAPGQGHNEQFF. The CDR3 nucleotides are TGTGCCAGCAGCGCACCGGGACAGGGGCACAATGAGCAGTTCTTC.

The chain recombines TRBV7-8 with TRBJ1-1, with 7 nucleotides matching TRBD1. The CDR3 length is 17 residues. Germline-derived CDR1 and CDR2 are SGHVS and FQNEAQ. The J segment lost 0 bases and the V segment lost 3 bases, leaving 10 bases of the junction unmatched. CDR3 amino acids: CASSFGRVQGLNTEAFF. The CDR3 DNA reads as TGTGCCAGCAGCTTTGGGCGAGTACAGGGGTTGAACACTGAAGCTTTCTTT. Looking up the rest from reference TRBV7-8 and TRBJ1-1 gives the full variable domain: GAGVSQSPRYKVAKRGQDVALRCDPISGHVSLFWYQQALGQGPEFLTYFQNEAQLDKSGLPSDRFFAERPEGSVSTLKIQRTQQEDSAVYLCASSFGRVQGLNTEAFFGQGTRLTVV.

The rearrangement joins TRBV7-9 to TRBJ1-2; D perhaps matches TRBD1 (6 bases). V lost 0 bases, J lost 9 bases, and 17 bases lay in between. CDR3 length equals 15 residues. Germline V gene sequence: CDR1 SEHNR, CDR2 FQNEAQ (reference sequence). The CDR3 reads CASSLAVRGALRYTF. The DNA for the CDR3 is TGTGCCAGCAGCTTAGCCGTCCGGGGGGCTCTTCGCTACACCTTC.

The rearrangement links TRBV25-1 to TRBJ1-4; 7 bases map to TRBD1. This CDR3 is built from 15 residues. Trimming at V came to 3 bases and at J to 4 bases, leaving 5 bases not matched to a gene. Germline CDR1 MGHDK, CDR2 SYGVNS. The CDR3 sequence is CASSDQGGFNEKLFF. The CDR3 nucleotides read TGTGCCAGCAGTGACCAAGGGGGCTTTAATGAAAAACTGTTTTTT.

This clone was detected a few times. The CDR3 DNA is TGTGCCAGCAGCCAAGAAGCGGGGTTCGGTCAGCCCCAGCATTTT. It yields the protein CASSQEAGFGQPQHF. The V gene is TRBV4-2, the J gene TRBJ1-5; D call uncertain. The CDR3 is 15 amino acids. The germline CDR1 and CDR2 sequences are LGHNA and YNFKEQ. V shed 0 bases and J shed 6 bases, with 12 bases lying between them.

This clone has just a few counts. The CDR3 protein is CASSSRTGDAYGYTF. CDR3 sequence (DNA): TGTGCCAGCAGCTCCAGGACAGGAGACGCTTACGGCTACACCTTC. The rearrangement joins TRBV7-8 to TRBJ1-2; 7 bases fit TRBD1. Trimming cost V 4 bases and J 8 bases; bases outside gene matches: 13. CDR3 length equals 15 residues. Looked up from germline, CDR1 is SGHVS and CDR2 is FQNEAQ.

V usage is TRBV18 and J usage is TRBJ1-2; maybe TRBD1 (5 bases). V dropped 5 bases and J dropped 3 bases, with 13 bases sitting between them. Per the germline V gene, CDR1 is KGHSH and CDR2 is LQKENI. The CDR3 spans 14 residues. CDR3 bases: TGTGCCAGCTCAAGGGCCGGGACTGACTATGGCTACACCTTC. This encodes CASSRAGTDYGYTF.

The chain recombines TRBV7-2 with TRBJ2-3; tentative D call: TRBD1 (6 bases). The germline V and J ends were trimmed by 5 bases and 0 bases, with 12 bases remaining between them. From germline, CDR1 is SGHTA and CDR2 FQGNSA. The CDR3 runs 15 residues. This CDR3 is CASSLEGQSTDTQYF. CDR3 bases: TGTGCCAGCAGCCTCGAGGGACAAAGCACAGATACGCAGTATTTT. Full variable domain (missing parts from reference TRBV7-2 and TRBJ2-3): GAGVSQSPSNKVTEKGKDVELRCDPISGHTALYWYRQSLGQGLEFLIYFQGNSAPDKSGLPSDRFSAERTGGSVSTLTIQRTQQEDSAVYLCASSLEGQSTDTQYFGPGTRLTVL.

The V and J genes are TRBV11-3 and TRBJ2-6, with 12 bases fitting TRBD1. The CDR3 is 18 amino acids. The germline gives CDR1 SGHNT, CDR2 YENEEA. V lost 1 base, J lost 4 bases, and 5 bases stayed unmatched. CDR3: CASSLGDRGQSGANVLTF. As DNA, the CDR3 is TGTGCCAGCAGCTTAGGGGACAGGGGGCAATCCGGGGCCAACGTCCTGACTTTC.

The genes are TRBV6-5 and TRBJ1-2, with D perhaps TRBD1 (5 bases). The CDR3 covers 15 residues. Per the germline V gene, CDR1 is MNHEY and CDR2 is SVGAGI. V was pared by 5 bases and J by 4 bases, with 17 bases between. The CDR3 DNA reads TGTGCCAGCAGTGTCTCGGGGGGGATCCTCTATGGCTACACCTTC. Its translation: CASSVSGGILYGYTF.

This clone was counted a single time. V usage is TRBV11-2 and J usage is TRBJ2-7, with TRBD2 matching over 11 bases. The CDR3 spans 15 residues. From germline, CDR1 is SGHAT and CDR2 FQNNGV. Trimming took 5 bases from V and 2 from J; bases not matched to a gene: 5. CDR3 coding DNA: TGTGCCAGCAGCGAGGGACTAGCGGCAACCTACGAGCAGTACTTC. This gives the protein CASSEGLAATYEQYF.